This T cell receptor beta chain stems from a study of OX40 agonist ivuxolimab in advanced cancers. As for the study in general: Partial responses, seen in three patients, involved one hepatocellular carcinoma and two cutaneous melanomas.

Produced via immunoSEQ multiplex PCR; TCRdb's table is partial and in-frame only. The top ten clones hold about 8% of a sample with some 71,000 clones, less than 90% of them seen once. Researchers took blood at baseline, on cycle 4 day 1, and on cycle 7 day 1. CDR1 MDHEN and CDR2 SYDVKM come from the germline V gene. Trimming took 5 bases from V and 10 from J, leaving 9 bases between them. The CDR3 length is 11 residues. The genes are TRBV28 and TRBJ2-1; a weak D match, TRBD2 (5 bases). The source was CD4+ or CD8+ T cells sorted from blood, collected in a trial of the OX40 agonist ivuxolimab. The sequence was obtained from an adult with an advanced solid tumor such as melanoma, head and neck, liver or kidney cancer. The CDR3 protein is CASSPPGEQFF. CDR3 in DNA: TGTGCCAGCAGTCCCCCGGGGGAGCAGTTCTTC.